This TCR beta chain was observed in a study of T cells in Graves' hyperthyroidism and ophthalmopathy. Whole-study results and caveats: Most clonotypes expanded in the thyroid (above 0.001) were also present in blood.

The CDR3 runs 15 residues. Germline V gene data show CDR1 as SGHKS and CDR2 as YYEKEE (reference sequence). Trimming shortened V by 0 bases and J by 4 bases, and 13 bases separated the two germline ends. Comment on this clonotype: Its antigen is unknown.

The investigators amplified TCR beta CDR3 regions from RNA transcripts. An initial round of RT-PCR targeting the TCR CDR3 relied on the HTBI primer set. TCRdb analysed the multiplex PCR reads with MiXCR anew, one entry per CDR3 protein. Of roughly 300,000 distinct CDR3 sequences in the sample, approximately 15% were seen once. In making diagnoses, clinical symptoms, serum thyroxine and TRAb, thyroid ultrasound and orbital computed tomography were all used. Source material for PBMCs was about 10 ml fresh peripheral blood. The receptor was derived from a woman aged 30 to 39 with Graves' hyperthyroidism. The sequencing sample was made of blood. The V gene is TRBV5-5, the J gene TRBJ1-2; D gene ambiguous. CDR3 region: CASSLVGVTLYGYTF. The CDR3 nucleotides are TGTGCCAGCAGCTTGGTCGGGGTAACCCTCTATGGCTACACCTTC. Full variable domain (outside the CDR3, taken from reference TRBV5-5 and TRBJ1-2): DAGVTQSPTHLIKTRGQQVTLRCSPISGHKSVSWYQQVLGQGPQFIFQYYEKEERGRGNFPDRFSARQFPNYSSELNVNALLLGDSALYLCASSLVGVTLYGYTFGSGTRLTVV.